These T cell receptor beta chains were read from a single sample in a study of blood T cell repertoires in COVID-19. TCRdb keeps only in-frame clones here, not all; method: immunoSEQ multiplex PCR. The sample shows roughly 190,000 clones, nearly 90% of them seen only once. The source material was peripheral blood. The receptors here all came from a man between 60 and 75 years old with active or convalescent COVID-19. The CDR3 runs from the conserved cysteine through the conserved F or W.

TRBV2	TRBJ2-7	CASRTSGEGKQYF
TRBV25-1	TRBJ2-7	CASSSQGGGEQYF
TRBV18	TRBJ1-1	CASSSGTGLNTEAFF
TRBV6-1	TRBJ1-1	CASSEGVTGYTAFF
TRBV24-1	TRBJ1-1	CATSDLDSGAFF
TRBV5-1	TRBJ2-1	CASNPGGLSYNEQFF
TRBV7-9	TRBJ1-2	CASSPTRQGVGEYGYTF
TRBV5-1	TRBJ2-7	CASSSHRDLYEQYF
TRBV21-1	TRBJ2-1	CASISVLGTIDEQFF
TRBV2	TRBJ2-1	CASSEGQGLNEQFF
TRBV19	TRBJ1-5	CASSIGAGGFGNQPQHF
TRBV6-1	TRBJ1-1	CASSEDWDFIGNTEAFF
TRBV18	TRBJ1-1	CASSTGGTGAHYAAFF
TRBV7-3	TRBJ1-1	CASSYQGYTEAFF
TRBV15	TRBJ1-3	CATAQGTGNTIYF
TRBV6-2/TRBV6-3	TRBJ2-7	CASSFSGTGLPPKQYF
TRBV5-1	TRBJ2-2	CASSLDRATPTGELFF
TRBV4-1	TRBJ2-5	CASSQGVAETQYF
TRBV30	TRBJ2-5	CAWRRGTLGQGETQYF
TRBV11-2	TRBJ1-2	CASSLGPTGDYGYTF
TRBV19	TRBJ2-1	CASSMGEGINEQFF
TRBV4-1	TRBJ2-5	CASSPFRTGQETQYF
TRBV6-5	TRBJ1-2	CASSKQGSYGYTF
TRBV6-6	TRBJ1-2	CASSPGSENGYTF
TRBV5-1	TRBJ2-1	CASSLALGQGGNEQFF
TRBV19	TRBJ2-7	CASSIVSGGAVLPEQYF
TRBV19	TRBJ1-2	CASSKRDTSDYGYTF